Detailed here is one TCR beta chain. Its antigen is undetermined. The data originate from a study of early stage breast cancer tumors. Study summary: ER+/PR+/HER2- status applied to about 70% of the 16 invasive breast tumors. Approximately 10-fold was the mean read coverage per sample.

The CDR3 is 14 amino acids. Germline lookup yields CDR1 LNHDA and CDR2 SQIVND (reference sequence). V was clipped by 6 bases and J by 4 bases; unmatched bases: 7. The study's findings and limits: In most of the 16 patients, blood comparison separated tumor from normal breast. Tumors had approximately 2.7-fold higher T cell density than normal breast.

The assay was immunoSEQ multiplex PCR, and TCRdb's table has in-frame clones only and misses some. Altogether around 30,000 clones are present, almost 75% being singletons, with the ten largest covering around 9.1%. This clonotype originated in a person aged 25 to 45 with breast cancer. The specimen was breast tumor tissue. V gene TRBV19 combines with J gene TRBJ2-5; TRBD1 matches 8 bases. CDR3 sequence (DNA): TGTGCCAGTAGCGGACAGGGCAGGAGAGAGACCCAGTACTTC. The encoded protein is CASSGQGRRETQYF.